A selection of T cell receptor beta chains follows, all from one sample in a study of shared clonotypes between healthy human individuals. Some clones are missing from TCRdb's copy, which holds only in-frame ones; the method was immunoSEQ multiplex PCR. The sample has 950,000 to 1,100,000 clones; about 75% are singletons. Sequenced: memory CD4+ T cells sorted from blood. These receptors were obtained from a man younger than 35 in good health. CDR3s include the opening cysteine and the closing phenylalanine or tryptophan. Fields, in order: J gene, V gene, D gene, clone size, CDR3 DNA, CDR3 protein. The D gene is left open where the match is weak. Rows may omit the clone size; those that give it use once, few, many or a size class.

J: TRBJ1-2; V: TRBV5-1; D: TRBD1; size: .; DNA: TGCGCCAGCAGCGGGGACAGCGTAACTCGGGGCTACACCTTC; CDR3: CASSGDSVTRGYTF
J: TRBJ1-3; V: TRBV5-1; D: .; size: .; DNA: TGCGCCAGCAGCTTACGCCAACAGGGTAATGCTGGAAACACCATATATTTT; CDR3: CASSLRQQGNAGNTIYF
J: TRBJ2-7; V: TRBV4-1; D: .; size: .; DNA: TGCGCCAGCAGTCGGAGCAGGGGCGAATTCTACGAGCAGTACTTC; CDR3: CASSRSRGEFYEQYF
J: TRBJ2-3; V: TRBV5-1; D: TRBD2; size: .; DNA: TGCGCCAGCAGCTCACTAGCGGGAGGGCGGGGCACAGATACGCAGTATTTT; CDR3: CASSSLAGGRGTDTQYF
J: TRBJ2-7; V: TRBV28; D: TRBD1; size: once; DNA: TGTGCCAGCAGTTCCTCCGGGACAGGGGGCCACGAGCAGTACTTC; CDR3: CASSSSGTGGHEQYF
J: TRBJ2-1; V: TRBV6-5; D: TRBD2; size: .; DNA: TGTGCCAGCAGTTACACCCTGAATAGCGGGTACAATGAGCAGTTCTTC; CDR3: CASSYTLNSGYNEQFF
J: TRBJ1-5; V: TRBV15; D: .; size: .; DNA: TGTGCCACCAGCAGAGAAGGCAGGGCTGATCAGCCCCAGCATTTT; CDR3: CATSREGRADQPQHF
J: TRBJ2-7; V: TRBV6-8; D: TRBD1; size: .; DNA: TGTGCCAGCAGTTACTCCCGGACAGGGCAAAGCGAGCAGTACTTC; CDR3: CASSYSRTGQSEQYF
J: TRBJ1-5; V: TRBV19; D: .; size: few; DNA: TGTGCCAGTAGGGGGTCGGGCAATCAGCCCCAGCATTTT; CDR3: CASRGSGNQPQHF
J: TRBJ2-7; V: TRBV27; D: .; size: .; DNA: TGTGCCAGCATGCGGAGGGGCGGACTCTCTGCCTACGAGCAGTACTTC; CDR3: CASMRRGGLSAYEQYF
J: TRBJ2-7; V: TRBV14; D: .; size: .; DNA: TGTGCCAGCAGCCAAGTTGGACAACCGACCTACGAGCAGTACTTC; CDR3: CASSQVGQPTYEQYF
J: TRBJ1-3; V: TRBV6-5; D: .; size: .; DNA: TGTGCCAGCACCTTGCGGGGTGGAAACACCATATATTTT; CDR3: CASTLRGGNTIYF
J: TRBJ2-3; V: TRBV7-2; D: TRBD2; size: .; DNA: TGTGCCAGCAGCACACTAGCGGGGATATCCACAGATACGCAGTATTTT; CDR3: CASSTLAGISTDTQYF
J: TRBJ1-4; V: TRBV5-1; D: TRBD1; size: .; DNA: TGCGCCAGCAGCTTGATGGGGACAGATAATGAAAAACTGTTTTTT; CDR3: CASSLMGTDNEKLFF
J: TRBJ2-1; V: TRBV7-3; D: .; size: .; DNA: TGTGCCAGCAGCCAAGGCAGGGGTAGTGAGCAGTTCTTC; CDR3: CASSQGRGSEQFF
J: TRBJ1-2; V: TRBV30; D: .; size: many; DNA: TGTGCCTGGGGGGGGTTTAACTATGGCTACACCTTC; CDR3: CAWGGFNYGYTF
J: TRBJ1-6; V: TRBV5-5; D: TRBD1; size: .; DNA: TGTGCCAGCAGCTCGGACAGGTCCTATAATTCACCCCTCCACTTT; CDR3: CASSSDRSYNSPLHF
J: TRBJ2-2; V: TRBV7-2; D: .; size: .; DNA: TGTGCCAGCAGCTTCGGTTTGACTCCACGGGAGCTGTTTTTT; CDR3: CASSFGLTPRELFF
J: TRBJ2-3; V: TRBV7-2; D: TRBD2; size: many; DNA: TGTGCCAGCAGCTCGACTAGCGGGAGGACAGATACGCAGTATTTT; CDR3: CASSSTSGRTDTQYF